Sequencing of this TCR beta chain was carried out in a study of T cells after yellow fever vaccination. Study-level points and caveats: Clonotypes shared by both compartments, CD4 and CD8, made up a small share. A weaker but faster secondary response was observed, peaking on day 5 versus 15.

TCRdb passed the 5' RACE reads through MiXCR, listing each CDR3 protein once. The sample consists of hundreds of thousands of distinct CDR3 sequences, over 8% of them appearing once. This clonotype has ten or more counts. Its antigen is currently unknown. The sequenced sample was PBMCs, obtained on the day of the first yellow fever vaccination. This clonotype was sampled from a man younger than 35 who received the YFV17D yellow fever vaccine.

CDR3 coding DNA: TGCAGCGTTGTAAGAGGTAGCTCCTACAATGAGCAGTTCTTC. This encodes CSVVRGSSYNEQFF. This chain uses TRBV29-1 with TRBJ2-1; D gene ambiguous. Per germline, CDR1 SQVTM and CDR2 ANQGSEA. The V gene lost 4 bases and the J gene lost 0 bases, with 10 bases spanning the gap. The CDR3 totals 14 residues.